These 21 T cell receptor beta chains originate from one sample sequenced in a study of beta chain features in type 1 diabetes. General study results and limits: All four CD4+ subsets from Type 1 diabetes patients carried moderately but significantly shorter TCRB CDR3s.

Reverse transcription of all isolated RNA meant that expressed TCRB transcripts were sequenced. Only in-frame clones appear in the TCRdb table, and some are missing; sequencing was by immunoSEQ multiplex PCR. Of roughly 160,000 clones in the sample, approximately 7.9% were seen once. Their antigens remain unidentified. Material: central memory CD4+ T cells from blood. The receptors were sampled from a man aged 18-30 years with type 1 diabetes.

This clone came up a few times. The chain employs TRBV2 and TRBJ2-4, with 9 bases aligning to TRBD1. Trimming removed 8 bases from V and 8 bases from J; junction bases left unmatched: 7. CDR3 length: 13 residues. Germline V gene lookup returns CDR1 SNHLY and CDR2 FYNNEI. The CDR3 reads CASVGTGRDIQYF. CDR3 nucleotide sequence: TGTGCCAGCGTCGGGACAGGGAGGGACATTCAGTACTTC.

The chain is built from TRBV28 and TRBJ1-2, with D hard to call. Trimming removed 3 bases from V and 6 bases from J, with 11 bases in between. Germline V gene data show CDR1 as MDHEN and CDR2 as SYDVKM. The CDR3 contains 13 residues. Here the CDR3 DNA reads TGTGCCAGCAGTTTCGGAGTTCGGGATGGCTACACCTTC. It yields the protein CASSFGVRDGYTF.

This clone turned up a few times. The chain carries TRBV6-5 and TRBJ2-3, with 7 nucleotides matching TRBD1. Looked up from germline, CDR1 is MNHEY and CDR2 is SVGAGI. V dropped 0 bases and J dropped 4; count of bases not matched to a gene: 4. The CDR3 totals 15 residues. The CDR3 nucleotides are TGTGCCAGCAGTTACTCCGGGACAGTTGCAGATACGCAGTATTTT. Encoded protein: CASSYSGTVADTQYF.

The V gene is TRBV15, the J gene TRBJ1-2, with D unclear. CDR1 is LNHNV, CDR2 YYDKDF, per germline (reference sequence). Trimming left V 0 bases short and J 5 bases short, with 13 bases between. The CDR3 is 15 amino acids. The CDR3 DNA sequence: TGTGCCACCAGCAGAGATAGGACTGTCGGATATGGCTACACCTTC. Protein: CATSRDRTVGYGYTF.

There are a few counts of this clone. The gene calls are TRBV29-1 and TRBJ1-2; TRBD1 matches at 8 bases. The V segment lost 6 bases and the J segment 6 bases; nucleotides outside the gene matches: 9. CDR3 length: 13 residues. The germline CDR1 and CDR2 sequences are SQVTM and ANQGSEA. CDR3 nucleotides: TGCAGCGTCTATCGGACAGGGCAGGATGGCTACACCTTC. Translating it yields CSVYRTGQDGYTF.

The chain couples TRBV11-3 to TRBJ2-4; tentatively, D is TRBD2 (6 bases). Germline CDR1 SGHNT, CDR2 YENEEA. The CDR3 runs 14 residues. Trimming removed 2 bases at V and 8 bases at J, with 13 bases between. The CDR3 is CASSLQGGGDIQYF. CDR3 coding DNA: TGTGCCAGCAGCTTACAGGGAGGCGGGGACATTCAGTACTTC.

With respect to this clone: The junction departs from the called germline gene at one end, perhaps through a read error. The rearrangement uses TRBV13 and TRBJ1-1, with D perhaps matching TRBD1 (6 bases). The CDR3 spans 16 residues. The V gene's germline CDR1 is PRHDT and CDR2 FYEKMQ (reference sequence). CDR3 region: CASSLLSQGVKTEAFF. In DNA form, the CDR3 reads TGTGCCAGCAGCTTACTATCACAGGGTGTGAAAACTGAAGCTTTCTTT.

Remarks on this clone: Additional DNA sequences in this sample encode the identical CDR3. The CDR3 here is CASGQGNGYTF. DNA of the CDR3: TGCGCCAGCGGACAGGGAAATGGCTACACCTTC. The chain recombines TRBV5-1 with TRBJ1-2, with 8 bases matching TRBD1. The CDR3 spans 11 residues. V shed 7 bases and J 6 bases; nucleotides not matched to a gene: 2. Germline V gives CDR1 SGHRS, CDR2 YFSETQ.

The V call is TRBV15, the J call TRBJ1-2; D remains unclear. With 3 bases removed from V and 6 bases from J, the gap between germline ends came to 14 bases. Germline V gene sequence: CDR1 LNHNV, CDR2 YYDKDF (reference sequence). The CDR3 is 14 amino acids. DNA of the CDR3: TGTGCCACCAGCAGTTATCCGGGATGGGATGGCTACACCTTC. It yields the protein CATSSYPGWDGYTF.

The CDR3 nucleotides are TGTGCCAGCAGTGAAGGACAGAATTCACCCCTCCACTTT. Translation: CASSEGQNSPLHF. The V and J genes are TRBV2 and TRBJ1-6; D may be TRBD1 (5 bases). The length of the CDR3 is 13 residues. CDR1 and CDR2 (germline): SNHLY, FYNNEI. Deletions cut 1 base from V and 7 bases from J, with 5 bases between.

The chain uses TRBV7-8 and TRBJ1-6; D is perhaps TRBD1 (5 bases). The CDR3 has 14 residues. V lost 5 bases to trimming and J lost 14 bases, with 19 bases between them. In germline, CDR1 is SGHVS, CDR2 FQNEAQ. The CDR3, as DNA: TGTGCCAGCAGCCGACAGTCCCTCCAAGGGGCCCTCCACTTT. Its translation: CASSRQSLQGALHF.

The CDR3 loop is CASSLQGQSTDTQYF. CDR3 nucleotide sequence: TGCGCCAGCAGCTTGCAGGGACAAAGCACAGATACGCAGTATTTT. This chain joins TRBV5-1 and TRBJ2-3, with a tentative D call TRBD1 (6 bases). This CDR3 region has 15 residues. V lost 1 base, J lost 0 bases, and 9 bases lay in between. Germline V CDR1 and CDR2: SGHRS, YFSETQ.

This sequence joins TRBV2 and TRBJ2-2; TRBD1 agrees at 11 bases. Germline loops: CDR1 SNHLY, CDR2 FYNNEI. The length of the CDR3 is 15 residues. V gave up 3 bases and J gave up 6 bases; unmatched junction bases: 3. CDR3 sequence (DNA): TGTGCCAGCAGTGACGTGGGACAGGGGGCCGGGGAGCTGTTTTTT. Translation: CASSDVGQGAGELFF.

This clone was detected only a few times. The chain has TRBV7-2 and TRBJ2-2; TRBD2 might be the D (5 bases). Trimming took 4 bases from V and 7 from J, leaving 13 bases between them. CDR3 size: 14 residues. The germline gives CDR1 SGHTA, CDR2 FQGNSA. The CDR3 is CASSSRTVVGELFF. The CDR3 DNA follows: TGTGCCAGCAGCTCGCGGACTGTCGTCGGGGAGCTGTTTTTT.

This clone has a handful of counts. The V gene is TRBV9, the J gene TRBJ2-5; 10 bases line up with TRBD2. Germline loops: CDR1 SGDLS, CDR2 YYNGEE. This CDR3 comprises 16 residues. The trim removed 0 bases at V and 4 bases at J, leaving 6 bases unmatched. CDR3 in amino acids: CASSVGRAGGRETQYF. The CDR3, as DNA: TGTGCCAGCAGCGTAGGTCGAGCGGGGGGGAGAGAGACCCAGTACTTC.

The rearrangement joins TRBV5-1 to TRBJ2-7, with 10 bases aligning to TRBD2. The ends lost 0 bases at V and 6 bases at J; junction bases unmatched: 9. The CDR3 extends over 16 amino acids. The germline gives CDR1 SGHRS, CDR2 YFSETQ. The CDR3 region is CASSLELAGVYAEQYF. In DNA, the CDR3 is TGCGCCAGCAGCTTGGAGCTAGCGGGAGTTTACGCCGAGCAGTACTTC.

This clone was recorded a few times. This chain uses TRBV6-6 with TRBJ1-5; D is uncertain. The CDR3 loop spans 13 amino acids. V was cut by 6 bases and J by 5 bases, with 11 bases left in between. CDR1 is MNHNY, CDR2 SVGAGI, per germline (reference sequence). CDR3 sequence reads: CASRSPPYQPQHF. Here the CDR3 DNA reads TGTGCCAGCAGGAGCCCCCCCTATCAGCCCCAGCATTTT.

The chain links TRBV11-2 to TRBJ1-1; D gene unclear. Germline CDR1 reads SGHAT; CDR2 reads FQNNGV. The length of the CDR3 is 12 residues. Trimming took 5 bases from V and 1 from J, leaving 5 bases between them. CDR3 region: CASSLSNTEAFF. The CDR3, as DNA: TGTGCCAGCAGCCTCTCGAACACTGAAGCTTTCTTT.

This clone was recorded many times. The J gene is TRBJ1-2, the V gene TRBV9; TRBD1 matches at 11 bases. This CDR3 region has 15 residues. Trimming took 3 bases from V and 9 from J; bases not matched to a gene: 10. Germline V gene lookup returns CDR1 SGDLS and CDR2 YYNGEE. CDR3 sequence reads: CASSARDRTGGSYTF. The CDR3 nucleotides are TGTGCCAGCAGCGCTCGCGACCGGACAGGGGGCAGCTACACCTTC.

V is TRBV5-6 and J is TRBJ1-5; no reliable D call. The ends were cut back, 0 bases at V and 3 bases at J, with 7 bases in the middle. The CDR3 loop spans 14 amino acids. Germline CDR1 is SGHDT and CDR2 is YYEEEE. The CDR3 coding sequence is TGTGCCAGCAGCTTGGGGAGGAACAATCAGCCCCAGCATTTT. Translating it yields CASSLGRNNQPQHF.

This clone has a handful of counts. The chain is built from TRBV2 and TRBJ2-5; 10 bases are shared with TRBD2. The CDR3 consists of 14 residues. J gave up 4 bases and V 3 bases, and 2 bases lay outside the gene matches. Germline V gene data show CDR1 as SNHLY and CDR2 as FYNNEI. CDR3 in DNA: TGTGCCAGCAGTGAGCCTAGCGGGAGAGAGACCCAGTACTTC. Its protein product is CASSEPSGRETQYF.